The sequence of this T cell receptor (beta chain) was determined in a study of cytomegalovirus exposure and HLA in healthy donors. Notes on the study in general: In vitro, a few CMV-associated chains proved specific for CMV antigens.

Trimming removed 1 base from V and 0 bases from J, with 6 bases in between. The germline V gene encodes CDR1 SEHNR and CDR2 FQNEAQ (reference sequence). CDR3 length: 14 residues. Produced via immunoSEQ multiplex PCR; TCRdb's table is partial and in-frame only. The sample records over 110,000 clones, approximately 86% being singletons. As concerns this clone: Its antigen is as yet unknown.

The source of this sequence is a man younger than 30 in good health and CMV-seropositive. Material for sequencing was PBMCs. This sequence joins TRBV7-9 and TRBJ1-2; D ambiguous. CDR3 amino acids: CASSLGATNYGYTF. The CDR3 nucleotides are TGTGCCAGCAGCTTAGGGGCAACTAACTATGGCTACACCTTC.